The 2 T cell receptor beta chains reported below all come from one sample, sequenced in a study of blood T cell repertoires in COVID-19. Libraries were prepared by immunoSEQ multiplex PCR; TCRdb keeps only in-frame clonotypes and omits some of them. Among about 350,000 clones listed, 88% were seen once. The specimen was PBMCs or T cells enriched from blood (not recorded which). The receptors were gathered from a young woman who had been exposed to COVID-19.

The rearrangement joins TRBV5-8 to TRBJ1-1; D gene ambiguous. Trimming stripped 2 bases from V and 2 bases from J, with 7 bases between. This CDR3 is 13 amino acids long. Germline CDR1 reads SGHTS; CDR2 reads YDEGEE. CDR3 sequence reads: CASSFSLNTEAFF. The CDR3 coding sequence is TGTGCCAGCAGCTTTTCCCTAAACACTGAAGCTTTCTTT.

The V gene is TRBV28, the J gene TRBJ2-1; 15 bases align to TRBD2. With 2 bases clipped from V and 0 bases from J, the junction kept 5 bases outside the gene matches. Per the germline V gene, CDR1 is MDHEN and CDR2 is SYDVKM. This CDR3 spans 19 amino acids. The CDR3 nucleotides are TGTGCCAGCAGTTTAAAGGGGACTAGCGGGAGGTCCTCCTACAATGAGCAGTTCTTC. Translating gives CASSLKGTSGRSSYNEQFF.